This entry lists 19 T cell receptor delta chains sequenced from one sample in a study of gammadelta T cells in human blood. TCRdb made new clone calls on the RT-PCR reads using CATT. The sample shows more than 250 delta-chain clones, just under 45% of them seen only once. Sequenced: non-Vgamma9Vdelta2 gamma-delta T cells from cord blood. The receptors here all came from a newborn.

This clone has a handful of counts. Possible read error: a much larger clone is one base away. This sample also contains other DNA sequences that code for the same CDR3. This chain uses TRDV1 with TRDJ1, with 13 bases lining up with TRDD3. J was trimmed by 5 bases and V by 3 bases; bases with no gene match: 18. The CDR3 extends over 20 amino acids. Germline CDR1 and CDR2: TSWWSYY and QGS. The CDR3 loop reads CALGDTYSYWGIRVVDKLIF. CDR3 in DNA: TGTGCTCTTGGGGACACCTATTCCTACTGGGGGATACGAGTAGTTGATAAACTCATCTTT.

This clone is labeled as hyperexpanded (1% or more). This specimen includes other DNA sequences encoding the same CDR3. The genes are TRDV1 and TRDJ1; the match to TRDD3 covers 10 bases. The CDR3 has 22 residues. Germline V gene sequence: CDR1 TSWWSYY, CDR2 QGS. Germline trimming cut 0 bases from V and 2 bases from J; bases unmatched to any gene: 21. The chain's CDR3 is CALGELSYKGLGDTPRTDKLIF. The CDR3, as DNA: TGTGCTCTTGGGGAACTCTCCTACAAGGGGTTGGGGGATACCCCCAGGACCGATAAACTCATCTTT.

About this clone itself: A much larger clone differs from this one at a single base, so this may be a read error. This CDR3 is also generated by other DNA sequences in the sample. J is TRDJ1 and V is TRDV1; a possible D gene is TRDD2 (9 bases). CDR1 and CDR2 (germline): TSWWSYY, QGS. CDR3 length: 22 residues. The CDR3 protein is CALGERRPSYFWGKSYTDKLIF. CDR3 DNA: TGTGCTCTTGGGGAACGGCGGCCTTCCTACTTCTGGGGGAAATCGTACACTGATAAACTCATCTTT.

Comment on this clone: This probably arose from a read error, given a far larger clone one base away. This chain uses TRDV1 with TRDJ1; 9 nucleotides agree with TRDD3. CDR1 and CDR2 (germline): TSWWSYY, QGS. With V trimmed by 9 bases and J by 0 bases, 17 bases remained unmatched. The CDR3 extends over 18 amino acids. CDR3 amino acids: CALPVSGGFAPDTDKLIF. CDR3 in DNA: TGTGCTCTCCCCGTTTCTGGGGGATTTGCTCCGGACACCGATAAACTCATCTTT.

Concerning this clone: A far larger clone is only one base removed, so a read error is likely. This sequence joins TRDV1 and TRDJ1, with 10 nucleotides matching TRDD3. The junction had 21 bases not matched to a gene; V was cut back by 0 bases and J by 2 bases. Germline V gene sequence: CDR1 TSWWSYY, CDR2 QGS. The CDR3 has 22 amino acids. CDR3 nucleotide sequence: TGTGCTCTTGGGGAACTCTCCTTCAAGGGGTTGGGGGATACCCCCAGGACCGATAAACTCATCTTT. The encoded protein is CALGELSFKGLGDTPRTDKLIF.

On this clone itself: Given a much more abundant clone one base away, this may be a read error. Other DNA sequences in this sample translate to the same CDR3. The V and J genes are TRDV1 and TRDJ1, with D maybe TRDD3 (6 bases). Per the germline V gene, CDR1 is TSWWSYY and CDR2 is QGS. The CDR3 covers 20 residues. CDR3 DNA sequence: TGCGCTCTTGGGGGCCGAACGCGATGGGGCTTAGCGGGGGCACCCGATAAACTCATCTTT. It is translated as CALGGRTRWGLAGAPDKLIF.

Turning to this clone: Other DNA sequences in this sample translate to the same CDR3. J is TRDJ1 and V is TRDV1; D tentatively reads TRDD2 or TRDD3 (9 bases each). Germline-derived CDR1 and CDR2 are TSWWSYY and QGS. V lost 4 bases and J lost 5, with 32 bases in between. There are 20 residues in the CDR3. The CDR3 region is CALGGLAFLRTGGQTDKLIF. DNA of the CDR3: TGTGCTCTTGGGGGCTTGGCCTTCCTACGTACTGGGGGACAGACTGATAAACTCATCTTT.

Points on this clone: The likely explanation is a read error, given a far larger clone one base away. This sample includes further DNA sequences coding for the same CDR3. The chain has TRDV1 and TRDJ1; 13 bases line up with TRDD3. CDR3 length: 20 amino acids. The junction had 16 bases not matched to a gene; V was cut back by 0 bases and J by 6 bases. CDR1 TSWWSYY and CDR2 QGS come from the germline V gene. CDR3 DNA sequence: TGTGCTCTTGGGGAACTATGTACTGGGGGATACGACCCTCCGATACATAAACTCATCTTT. This encodes CALGELCTGGYDPPIHKLIF.

Concerning this clone: A read error is possible here, since a much larger clone lies one base away. Other DNA sequences within the sample encode an identical CDR3. The chain is built from TRDV1 and TRDJ1; TRDD3 matches 11 bases. The V gene's germline CDR1 is TSWWSYY and CDR2 QGS. The CDR3 length is 18 residues. The DNA for the CDR3 is TGTGCTCTTGGGGAATTCTGGGACTGGGGGATATACACTGATAAACTCATCTTT. Translated: CALGEFWDWGIYTDKLIF.

This clone was seen only a few times. A much larger clone differs from this one at a single base, so this may be a read error. V gene TRDV1 combines with J gene TRDJ1, with D possibly TRDD3 on 5 matching bases. The CDR3 covers 19 residues. The germline gives CDR1 TSWWSYY, CDR2 QGS. With 1 base removed from V and 8 bases from J, the gap between germline ends came to 29 bases. The CDR3 loop is CALGEHWKSQSPSLRKLIF. In nucleotides, the CDR3 is TGTGCTCTTGGGGAACACTGGAAAAGTCAGTCCCCGTCCTTGCGAAAACTCATCTTT.

For this clone: Since a far larger clone is one base different, this is likely a read error. The chain combines TRDV1 with TRDJ1; D remains unclear. Germline CDR1 reads TSWWSYY; CDR2 reads QGS. The V and J ends lost 1 base and 1 base respectively, with 28 bases between them. The CDR3 extends over 21 amino acids. In DNA, the CDR3 is TGTGCTCTTGGGGAACCAGTTCCGGGCTCGAAGGGGTCACCTGCCACCGATAAACTCATCTTT. The encoded protein is CALGEPVPGSKGSPATDKLIF.

This clone is hyperexpanded (1% or more) in the sample. Other DNA sequences of this sample code for an identical CDR3. The chain carries TRDV1 and TRDJ1, with D unclear. The CDR3 is 16 amino acids. Trimming left V 4 bases short and J 7 bases short, with 22 bases between. Germline V CDR1 and CDR2: TSWWSYY, QGS. This chain's CDR3 is CALGGPGLTESGKLIF. DNA of the CDR3: TGTGCTCTTGGGGGTCCCGGTCTTACTGAATCGGGTAAACTCATCTTT.

This clone is categorized as large. Additional DNA sequences in this sample encode the identical CDR3. This chain connects TRDV3 to TRDJ1, with D possibly being TRDD3 (6 bases). The CDR3 covers 21 residues. The V and J ends lost 1 base and 0 bases respectively, with 33 bases between them. Germline V CDR1 and CDR2: TVYSNPD, GDNSRS (reference sequence). CDR3 sequence: CAFITDVLNVTWGLYTDKLIF. The DNA for the CDR3 is TGTGCCTTTATCACGGACGTACTTAATGTTACCTGGGGACTGTACACCGATAAACTCATCTTT.

In its sample, this clone is large. In the same sample, other DNA sequences code for this CDR3. The chain joins TRDV1 to TRDJ3; the match to TRDD3 covers 7 bases. In germline, CDR1 is TSWWSYY, CDR2 QGS. After removal of 2 bases from V and 0 bases from J, the junction contained 19 bases not matched to a gene. The CDR3 spans 23 residues. DNA for the CDR3: TGTGCTCTTGGGGAAGTCCGTACGGCATACTGGGGATCCAGCTCCTGGGACACCCGACAGATGTTTTTC. This translates into CALGEVRTAYWGSSSWDTRQMFF.

Details on this clone: A much larger clone differs from this one at a single base, so this may be a read error. The sample carries other DNA sequences with the same CDR3. This sequence joins TRDV1 and TRDJ1; TRDD3 matches 13 bases. The CDR3 covers 18 residues. Germline V gene data show CDR1 as TSWWSYY and CDR2 as QGS. Written as DNA, the CDR3 is TGTGCTCTTGGGGAAATCTACTGGGGGATACGATACACTGATAAACTCATCTTT. Translation gives CALGEIYWGIRYTDKLIF.

In its sample, this clone was seen a few times. A much bigger clone sits one base away, suggesting this may be a read error. Distinct nucleotide sequences in the sample also encode this CDR3. This chain connects TRDV1 to TRDJ1; 8 nucleotides line up with TRDD3. This CDR3 comprises 18 residues. CDR1 is TSWWSYY and CDR2 is QGS in the germline V gene. The CDR3 sequence: CALGDLGAPLGDTDKLIF. CDR3 DNA sequence: TGTGCTCTTGGGGATTTGGGCGCACCGCTGGGGGACACTGATAAACTCATCTTT.

As regards this clone: This probably arose from a read error, given a far larger clone one base away. This sample includes further DNA sequences coding for the same CDR3. V is TRDV3 and J is TRDJ1; 13 bases map to TRDD3. The CDR3 sequence is 16 residues long. CDR1 is TVYSNPD and CDR2 is GDNSRS in the germline V gene (reference sequence). For the CDR3, the DNA is TGTGCCTTTGTACTGGGGGATACGAAGTACACTGATAAACTCATCTTT. This gives the protein CAFVLGDTKYTDKLIF.

Of note for this clone: With a far larger clone one base away, a read error is the likely cause. At the DNA level, this CDR3 is encoded by other sequences in the same sample as well. This chain links TRDV1 with TRDJ1, with 9 bases that match TRDD3. The CDR3 extends over 18 amino acids. Germline trimming cut 9 bases from V and 0 bases from J; bases unmatched to any gene: 17. Germline CDR1 reads TSWWSYY; CDR2 reads QGS. The CDR3: CALPFSGGFAPDTDKLIF. The CDR3 coding sequence is TGTGCTCTCCCCTTTTCTGGGGGATTTGCGCCGGACACCGATAAACTCATCTTT.

In regard to this clone: A far larger clone is one base from this, pointing to a likely read error. The chain is built from TRDV3 and TRDJ2; 8 bases line up with TRDD3. The CDR3 sequence is 12 residues long. Germline loops: CDR1 TVYSNPD, CDR2 GDNSRS (reference sequence). The CDR3 nucleotides are TGTGCAGGAGGGATACGCTTAGCACAACTCTTCTTT. Translated, it gives CAGGIRLAQLFF. The full variable domain, rest sourced from reference TRDV3 and TRDJ2, is CDKVTQSSPDQTVASGSEVVLLCTYDTVYSNPDLFWYRIRPDYSFQFVFYGDNSRSEGADFTQGRFSVKHILTQKAFHLVISPVRTEDSATYYCAGGIRLAQLFFGKGTQLIVEP.